This is a list of T cell receptor beta chains from one sample in a study of blood T cells in healthy people across ages. MiXCR, applied by TCRdb to the 5' RACE reads, yields one record per CDR3 protein. The sample has about 1.5 million distinct CDR3 sequences, 35% to 45% seen once. The sample consisted of blood. All receptors come from a young woman in good health. Both conserved end residues are part of each CDR3. Only some rows state a clone size, as once, few, many or a class for expanded clones.

J,V,size,CDR3
TRBJ1-2,TRBV27,.,CASSSRPIYGYTF
TRBJ2-6,TRBV12-3/TRBV12-4,few,CASSPIGTVISGANVLTF
TRBJ1-1,TRBV4-2,few,CASSQGRGGVTEAFF
TRBJ2-1,TRBV13,once,CAGSPHAYYRERQFF
TRBJ2-1,TRBV10-3,.,CAIGDFSYNEQFF
TRBJ2-1,TRBV9,.,CASSEGLKYNEQFF
TRBJ1-2,TRBV6-1,many,CASRAGGGYTF
TRBJ2-5,TRBV14,.,CASSRLRLYQETQYF
TRBJ2-1,TRBV29-1,.,CSVEGPGLAGPGSYNEQFF
TRBJ1-6,TRBV7-2,.,CASSTGHSSYNSPLHF
TRBJ2-3,TRBV7-8,.,CASSPWDLWTDTQYF
TRBJ1-4,TRBV12-3/TRBV12-4,.,CASSSSGGLGEKLFF
.,TRBV6-6,.,CASSYSGGSSYNEQYF
TRBJ2-7,TRBV20-1,many,CSATGQGILSSVGQYF
TRBJ2-7,TRBV4-3,many,CASSQEDSFPYEQYF
TRBJ1-2,TRBV7-9,few,CASSPTRGVNYGYTF
TRBJ2-7,TRBV10-3,many,CAISESGGRDYEQYF
TRBJ2-3,TRBV12-3/TRBV12-4,many,CASSSWTSSENTDTQYF
TRBJ1-2,TRBV27,few,CASSLSGPNGYTF
TRBJ2-7,TRBV28,few,CASSSPGLAGREQYF
TRBJ1-1,TRBV28,few,CASSPQGFAEAFF
TRBJ1-5,TRBV5-1,.,CASSPGRTGSNQPQHF
TRBJ2-5,TRBV24-1,.,CATSDRPGGTSGRWETQYF
TRBJ2-1,TRBV11-2,.,CASSLARLLGNEQFF
TRBJ2-3,TRBV3-1,few,CASSLHQAAEPTDTQYF
TRBJ2-7,TRBV12-3/TRBV12-4,few,CASRPGRLQDEQYF
TRBJ1-2,TRBV11-2,.,CASSSQRTGSYGYTF
TRBJ2-1,TRBV12-3/TRBV12-4,many,CASSLAGEQFF
TRBJ2-1,TRBV25-1,.,CASSDTGTENNEQFF
TRBJ2-1,TRBV7-9,few,CASSYPGTRHEQFF
TRBJ1-2,TRBV29-1,.,CSVYQRNYGYTF
TRBJ1-2,TRBV4-3,few,CASSQVNTVGRYGYTF
TRBJ2-1,TRBV29-1,.,CSTTGWAEHEQFF
TRBJ1-5,TRBV28,few,CASSAPDRAGQPQHF
TRBJ2-5,TRBV28,.,CASTDRGVKETQYF
TRBJ2-5,TRBV7-9,.,CASSRVGGQETQYF
TRBJ2-3,TRBV12-3/TRBV12-4,.,CASSPSRDRVSDTQYF
TRBJ2-7,TRBV7-9,few,CASSSTSVSYEQYF
TRBJ2-6,TRBV28,few,CASSFRTGLSGANVLTF
TRBJ2-5,TRBV7-2,.,CASSFRDRAYEKYF
TRBJ2-7,TRBV10-3,few,CAISDAGGGLPYEQYF
TRBJ2-7,TRBV6-4,.,CASSDPVGRGDPCYEQYF
TRBJ1-1,TRBV18,.,CASSPLQGQNTEAFF
.,TRBV20-1,.,CSAEGWSDHEQYF
TRBJ1-3,TRBV4-3,.,CASSQEGQVSAAGNTIYF
TRBJ2-7,TRBV25-1,.,CASRMGTSLTYEQYF
TRBJ2-5,TRBV10-1,few,CASSESGVRETQYF
TRBJ2-1,TRBV4-1,few,CASSPGPAGNEQFF
TRBJ1-6,TRBV3-1,.,CASSEQGASPLHF
TRBJ2-3,TRBV25-1,few,CASSERAGGKTDTQYF
TRBJ1-5,TRBV20-1,.,CSARDRGGNQPQHF
TRBJ2-7,TRBV10-2,.,CASNGVPYEQYF